The rows below give T cell receptor beta chains drawn from one sample of a study of T cell clones after liver transplantation. Data came from immunoSEQ multiplex PCR; TCRdb stores just in-frame clones and leaves some out. The sample records roughly 80,000 clones, 82% being singletons. Sequencing used CD4+ T cells from blood, obtained 45 to 46 months after liver transplant. These receptors originate from a human patient who received a liver transplant. Some of these T cells may belong to the graft donor. Both conserved end residues are part of each CDR3. The D gene is left open where the match is weak. Some rows have no size entry. The others give once, few or many, or a class for an expanded clone.

d_call: TRBD2; j_call: TRBJ2-7; v_call: TRBV5-1; clone_size: -; cdr3_aa: CASSPRLAGDYEQYF; cdr3_nt: TGCGCCAGCAGTCCCAGGCTAGCGGGAGACTACGAGCAGTACTTC
d_call: -; j_call: TRBJ1-4; v_call: TRBV5-1; clone_size: -; cdr3_aa: CASSPGSGNANEKLFF; cdr3_nt: TGCGCCAGCAGCCCGGGGTCAGGGAACGCTAATGAAAAACTGTTTTTT
d_call: -; j_call: TRBJ1-5; v_call: TRBV28; clone_size: once; cdr3_aa: CASTLGGGSQPQHF; cdr3_nt: TGTGCCAGCACTCTTGGAGGGGGAAGTCAGCCCCAGCATTTT
d_call: -; j_call: TRBJ1-1; v_call: TRBV7-8; clone_size: -; cdr3_aa: CASSYRRTEAFF; cdr3_nt: TGTGCCAGCAGCTACAGACGCACTGAAGCTTTCTTT
d_call: TRBD1; j_call: TRBJ2-7; v_call: TRBV18; clone_size: -; cdr3_aa: CASSAPSLAGGAYEQYF; cdr3_nt: TGTGCCAGCTCAGCACCGTCCCTGGCAGGGGGCGCCTACGAGCAGTACTTC
d_call: TRBD1; j_call: TRBJ2-7; v_call: TRBV2; clone_size: -; cdr3_aa: CASSSPRTGDEQYF; cdr3_nt: TGTGCCAGCAGTTCCCCTCGGACAGGGGATGAGCAGTACTTC
d_call: -; j_call: TRBJ2-1; v_call: TRBV6-5; clone_size: -; cdr3_aa: CASSDIGRREQFF; cdr3_nt: TGTGCCAGCAGTGACATAGGGAGGCGAGAGCAGTTCTTC
d_call: TRBD2; j_call: TRBJ2-3; v_call: TRBV5-1; clone_size: -; cdr3_aa: CASSPITSGSAKDTQYF; cdr3_nt: TGCGCCAGCAGCCCCATTACTAGCGGGAGCGCAAAGGATACGCAGTATTTT
d_call: TRBD2; j_call: TRBJ2-1; v_call: TRBV5-1; clone_size: -; cdr3_aa: CASSRGLAGGPDEQFF; cdr3_nt: TGCGCCAGCAGCCGTGGACTAGCGGGAGGGCCTGATGAGCAGTTCTTC
d_call: -; j_call: TRBJ1-4; v_call: TRBV4-3; clone_size: -; cdr3_aa: CASSQLVGEKLFF; cdr3_nt: TGCGCCAGCAGCCAACTGGTGGGTGAAAAACTGTTTTTT
d_call: TRBD1; j_call: TRBJ2-5; v_call: TRBV29-1; clone_size: -; cdr3_aa: CSVSTGVETQYF; cdr3_nt: TGCAGCGTCTCAACAGGGGTGGAGACCCAGTACTTC
d_call: TRBD1; j_call: TRBJ2-3; v_call: TRBV28; clone_size: -; cdr3_aa: CASRQGTSSTDTQYF; cdr3_nt: TGTGCCAGCCGACAGGGAACATCTAGCACAGATACGCAGTATTTT
d_call: TRBD1; j_call: TRBJ1-2; v_call: TRBV30; clone_size: -; cdr3_aa: CAWSGTGGHYGYTF; cdr3_nt: TGTGCCTGGAGTGGGACAGGGGGCCACTATGGCTACACCTTC
d_call: -; j_call: TRBJ2-7; v_call: TRBV27; clone_size: -; cdr3_aa: CASSSQRDIAEQYF; cdr3_nt: TGTGCCAGCAGTTCCCAGCGGGACATCGCCGAGCAGTACTTC
d_call: -; j_call: TRBJ2-4; v_call: TRBV7-2; clone_size: -; cdr3_aa: CASSPQGAKNIQYF; cdr3_nt: TGTGCCAGCAGCCCTCAGGGGGCCAAAAACATTCAGTACTTC
d_call: TRBD1; j_call: TRBJ2-1; v_call: TRBV29-1; clone_size: few; cdr3_aa: CSVRRQGRNEQFF; cdr3_nt: TGCAGCGTGAGGAGACAGGGGAGGAATGAGCAGTTCTTC
d_call: TRBD1; j_call: TRBJ1-2; v_call: TRBV11-2; clone_size: -; cdr3_aa: CASSLSGRGQGRYGYTF; cdr3_nt: TGTGCCAGCAGCTTATCAGGGAGGGGACAGGGCCGTTATGGCTACACCTTC
d_call: -; j_call: TRBJ2-7; v_call: TRBV28; clone_size: -; cdr3_aa: CASRGSGQTYEQYF; cdr3_nt: TGTGCCAGCAGGGGATCAGGACAGACCTACGAGCAGTACTTC
d_call: TRBD1; j_call: TRBJ1-1; v_call: TRBV6-5; clone_size: -; cdr3_aa: CASSPRWTGVTEAFF; cdr3_nt: TGTGCCAGCAGTCCCCGATGGACAGGGGTCACTGAAGCTTTCTTT
d_call: -; j_call: TRBJ2-2; v_call: TRBV18; clone_size: -; cdr3_aa: CASSPKHSPGELFF; cdr3_nt: TGTGCCAGCTCACCAAAGCACAGCCCCGGGGAGCTGTTTTTT
d_call: -; j_call: TRBJ2-1; v_call: TRBV18; clone_size: -; cdr3_aa: CASSSTSNNEQFF; cdr3_nt: TGTGCCAGCTCATCGACTTCCAACAATGAGCAGTTCTTC
d_call: -; j_call: TRBJ2-7; v_call: TRBV6-1; clone_size: -; cdr3_aa: CASRYHEQYF; cdr3_nt: TGTGCCAGCAGATACCACGAGCAGTACTTC
d_call: -; j_call: TRBJ2-1; v_call: TRBV2; clone_size: -; cdr3_aa: CASCYYPSYNEQFF; cdr3_nt: TGTGCCAGCTGTTACTACCCCTCCTACAATGAGCAGTTCTTC
d_call: TRBD2; j_call: TRBJ2-7; v_call: TRBV7-3; clone_size: -; cdr3_aa: CASSSGTSGSEQYF; cdr3_nt: TGTGCCAGCAGCTCCGGGACTAGCGGGAGTGAGCAGTACTTC
d_call: -; j_call: TRBJ1-1; v_call: TRBV28; clone_size: -; cdr3_aa: CASILGMNTEAFF; cdr3_nt: TGTGCCAGCATCCTCGGGATGAACACTGAAGCTTTCTTT
d_call: -; j_call: TRBJ1-4; v_call: TRBV5-1; clone_size: -; cdr3_aa: CASSLAGGPNEKLFF; cdr3_nt: TGCGCCAGCAGCTTGGCCGGGGGTCCTAATGAAAAACTGTTTTTT
d_call: -; j_call: TRBJ2-1; v_call: TRBV27; clone_size: -; cdr3_aa: CASSFLAGETYEQFF; cdr3_nt: TGTGCCAGCAGTTTTTTGGCTGGTGAGACCTATGAGCAGTTCTTC
d_call: -; j_call: TRBJ2-7; v_call: TRBV4-3; clone_size: -; cdr3_aa: CASSRSFAGAVYEQYF; cdr3_nt: TGCGCCAGCAGCCGAAGTTTCGCTGGGGCGGTCTACGAGCAGTACTTC
d_call: -; j_call: TRBJ2-6; v_call: TRBV18; clone_size: few; cdr3_aa: CASSAGLGNSGANVLTF; cdr3_nt: TGTGCCAGCTCGGCGGGACTCGGAAACTCTGGGGCCAACGTCCTGACTTTC
d_call: TRBD2; j_call: TRBJ2-3; v_call: TRBV5-1; clone_size: once; cdr3_aa: CASSLDPAGALQLADTQYF; cdr3_nt: TGCGCCAGCAGCTTGGATCCAGCGGGAGCGCTTCAACTTGCAGATACGCAGTATTTT
d_call: TRBD1; j_call: TRBJ1-4; v_call: TRBV5-1; clone_size: -; cdr3_aa: CASSSGPQGAGNEKLFF; cdr3_nt: TGCGCCAGCAGCTCCGGGCCTCAGGGGGCTGGGAATGAAAAACTGTTTTTT
d_call: -; j_call: TRBJ2-2; v_call: TRBV5-1; clone_size: -; cdr3_aa: CASSFDNTGELFF; cdr3_nt: TGCGCCAGCAGCTTCGACAATACCGGGGAGCTGTTTTTT
d_call: TRBD1; j_call: TRBJ2-7; v_call: TRBV6-1; clone_size: -; cdr3_aa: CASSEPGTGGEQYF; cdr3_nt: TGTGCCAGCAGTGAACCGGGGACAGGTGGAGAGCAGTACTTC
d_call: -; j_call: TRBJ2-4; v_call: TRBV27; clone_size: -; cdr3_aa: CASSLSVGRRNIQYF; cdr3_nt: TGTGCCAGCAGTTTATCGGTGGGGCGGAGAAACATTCAGTACTTC
d_call: -; j_call: TRBJ2-6; v_call: TRBV30; clone_size: -; cdr3_aa: CAWSAGATNVLTF; cdr3_nt: TGTGCCTGGAGTGCAGGGGCGACCAACGTCCTGACTTTC
d_call: TRBD2; j_call: TRBJ2-3; v_call: TRBV5-1; clone_size: -; cdr3_aa: CASTPLSGTSTDTQYF; cdr3_nt: TGCGCCAGCACCCCGTTGAGCGGGACTAGCACAGATACGCAGTATTTT
d_call: -; j_call: TRBJ1-2; v_call: TRBV2; clone_size: -; cdr3_aa: CASSESRTGYGYTF; cdr3_nt: TGTGCCAGCAGTGAATCCCGTACAGGGTATGGCTACACCTTC
d_call: TRBD1; j_call: TRBJ1-2; v_call: TRBV6-6; clone_size: -; cdr3_aa: CASIRDRDNYGYTF; cdr3_nt: TGTGCCAGCATTCGGGACAGGGATAACTATGGCTACACCTTC
d_call: -; j_call: TRBJ2-1; v_call: TRBV4-1; clone_size: -; cdr3_aa: CASSQDRGATTGNEQFF; cdr3_nt: TGCGCCAGCAGCCAAGATCGCGGGGCTACGACTGGCAATGAGCAGTTCTTC
d_call: -; j_call: TRBJ2-7; v_call: TRBV5-6; clone_size: -; cdr3_aa: CASSTGLLASYEQYF; cdr3_nt: TGTGCCAGCAGCACTGGACTACTGGCCTCCTACGAGCAGTACTTC